Shown below are 11 T cell receptor beta chains from a single sample sequenced in a study of T cells after yellow fever vaccination. TCRdb reanalysed the 5' RACE reads using MiXCR and keeps one entry per CDR3 protein. The table lists around 550,000 distinct CDR3 sequences, 19% of them singletons. Sequencing used PBMCs, obtained 15 days after the yellow fever booster vaccination. These receptors were obtained from a man younger than 40 who received the YFV17D yellow fever vaccine.

This clonotype has only a few counts. CDR3 loop: CASSYSIVSTGELFF. The DNA of the CDR3 is TGTGCCAGCAGTTACTCGATAGTTAGTACCGGGGAGCTGTTTTTT. The chain links TRBV6-2 or TRBV6-3 to TRBJ2-2; D gene unclear. Germline V gene lookup returns CDR1 MNHEY and CDR2 SVGEGT. Trimming took off 0 bases at V and 5 bases at J, with 10 bases between the two ends. The CDR3 spans 15 residues.

The chain combines TRBV2 with TRBJ2-1; D not certain. Germline V lookup: CDR1 SNHLY, CDR2 FYNNEI. The CDR3 consists of 13 residues. Between the trimmed V and J ends, which lost 3 bases and 6 bases, there was a span of 9 bases. The CDR3 DNA follows: TGTGCCAGCAGTGAGGAAGTTGGCAATGAGCAGTTCTTC. Its protein product is CASSEEVGNEQFF.

This clonotype has more than one count but fewer than ten. This rearrangement joins TRBV5-1 to TRBJ2-1; TRBD1 is a possible D gene (7 bases). The length of the CDR3 is 17 residues. The germline V gene has CDR1 SGHRS and CDR2 YFSETQ. Trimming took off 0 bases at V and 6 bases at J, with 19 bases between the two ends. The CDR3 DNA sequence: TGCGCCAGCAGCTTGGCAGTCGGGGGACAGCGTGTCAATGAGCAGTTCTTC. This encodes CASSLAVGGQRVNEQFF.

This clonotype was detected many times. The J gene is TRBJ2-7, the V gene TRBV7-2; 12 positions agree with TRBD2. The CDR3 extends over 14 amino acids. From germline, CDR1 is SGHTA and CDR2 FQGNSA. V lost 4 bases, J lost 3 bases, and 1 base stayed unmatched. This chain's CDR3 is CASSSTSGSYEQYF. The CDR3 bases are TGTGCCAGCAGCTCGACTAGCGGGAGCTACGAGCAGTACTTC. Looking up the rest from reference TRBV7-2 and TRBJ2-7 gives the full variable domain: GAGVSQSPSNKVTEKGKDVELRCDPISGHTALYWYRQSLGQGLEFLIYFQGNSAPDKSGLPSDRFSAERTGGSVSTLTIQRTQQEDSAVYLCASSSTSGSYEQYFGPGTRLTVT.

This clonotype was detected a few times. The rearrangement uses TRBV10-2 and TRBJ2-7; D not certain. CDR1 and CDR2 (germline): WSHSY, SAAADI. Between the trimmed V and J ends, which lost 8 bases and 1 base, there was a span of 6 bases. The CDR3 runs to 11 residues. CDR3 bases: TGCGCCAGCGCGTCGTCCTACGAGCAGTACTTC. It is translated as CASASSYEQYF.

V gene TRBV15 combines with J gene TRBJ1-1; D unresolved. Looked up from germline, CDR1 is LNHNV and CDR2 is YYDKDF (reference sequence). This CDR3 has 14 residues. Trimming left V 0 bases short and J 6 bases short, with 11 bases between. As DNA, the CDR3 is TGTGCCACCAGCAGAGAGGCGGGGAGCGCTGAAGCTTTCTTT. This translates into CATSREAGSAEAFF.

In its sample, this clonotype was seen a few times. The rearrangement joins TRBV20-1 to TRBJ2-3; D is ambiguous. Looked up from germline, CDR1 is DFQATT and CDR2 is SNEGSKA (reference sequence). The germline V and J ends were trimmed by 6 bases and 0 bases, with 13 bases remaining between them. The CDR3 covers 14 residues. The DNA of the CDR3 is TGCAGTGCGGAAGGCTACTCTAGCACAGATACGCAGTATTTT. Translated: CSAEGYSSTDTQYF.

The V gene is TRBV4-3, the J gene TRBJ2-6, with D perhaps assigned TRBD1 or TRBD2 (5 bases each). Deletions cut 0 bases from V and 4 bases from J, with 19 bases between. The CDR3 has 19 amino acids. The germline gives CDR1 LGHNA, CDR2 YSLEER. The CDR3 is CASSQEWRKGTTGANVLTF. CDR3 DNA: TGCGCCAGCAGCCAAGAATGGAGGAAGGGGACGACCGGGGCCAACGTCCTGACTTTC.

This clonotype occurred many times. The genes are TRBV10-2 and TRBJ2-1; D unresolved. The CDR3 runs to 13 residues. Trimming left V 3 bases short and J 6 bases short, with 9 bases between. Germline V gene lookup returns CDR1 WSHSY and CDR2 SAAADI. The CDR3 DNA follows: TGCGCCAGCAGTGAAGTCTGGGCCAATGAGCAGTTCTTC. It specifies CASSEVWANEQFF.

This chain uses TRBV5-6 with TRBJ2-7; D is possibly TRBD2 (6 bases). Germline CDR1 and CDR2: SGHDT and YYEEEE. V lost 4 bases and J 7 bases, leaving 18 bases between the germline ends. The CDR3 covers 14 residues. The CDR3 bases are TGTGCCAGCAGCCCGGGACTTCTCCCGAGTGAGCAGTACTTC. Its protein product is CASSPGLLPSEQYF.

This sequence joins TRBV10-3 and TRBJ2-3, with 7 bases that match TRBD1. Germline V gives CDR1 ENHRY, CDR2 SYGVKD. Trimming took 7 bases from V and 2 from J; bases not matched to a gene: 6. The CDR3 consists of 14 residues. Here the CDR3 reads CAITRQGHTDTQYF. The CDR3 nucleotides are TGTGCCATCACCCGACAGGGCCACACAGATACGCAGTATTTT.